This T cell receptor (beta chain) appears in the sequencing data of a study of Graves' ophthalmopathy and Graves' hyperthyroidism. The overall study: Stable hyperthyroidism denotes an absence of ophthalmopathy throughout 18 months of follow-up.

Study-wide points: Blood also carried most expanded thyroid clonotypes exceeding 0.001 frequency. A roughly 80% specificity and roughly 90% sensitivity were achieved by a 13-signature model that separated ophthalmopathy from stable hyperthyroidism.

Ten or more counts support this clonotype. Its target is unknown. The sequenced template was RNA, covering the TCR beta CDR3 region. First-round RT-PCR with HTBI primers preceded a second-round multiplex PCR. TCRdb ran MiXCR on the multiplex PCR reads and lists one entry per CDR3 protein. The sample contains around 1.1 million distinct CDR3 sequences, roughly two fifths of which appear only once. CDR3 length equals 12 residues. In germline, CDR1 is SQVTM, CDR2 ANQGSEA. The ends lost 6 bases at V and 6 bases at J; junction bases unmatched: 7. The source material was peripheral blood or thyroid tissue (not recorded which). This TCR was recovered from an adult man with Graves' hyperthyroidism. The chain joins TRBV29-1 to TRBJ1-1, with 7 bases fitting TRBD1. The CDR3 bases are TGCAGCGTACCGACAGGGATCGCTGAAGCTTTCTTT. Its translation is CSVPTGIAEAFF.